The 8 T cell receptor beta chains below were found in one sample sequenced in a study of cytomegalovirus exposure and HLA in healthy donors. This PCR relied on a set of 60 Vbeta primers and 13 Jbeta primers. Clones were sequenced by immunoSEQ multiplex PCR, and TCRdb holds only the in-frame ones, with some missing. Of 65,000 to 85,000 clones listed, about 80% are singletons. Input material: PBMCs. These receptors originate from a man aged 50 to 60 in good health and CMV-seropositive.

V usage is TRBV5-4 and J usage is TRBJ1-4; D call uncertain. The CDR3 spans 14 residues. Deletions cut 0 bases from V and 4 bases from J, with 7 bases between. The germline gives CDR1 SGHNT, CDR2 YYREEE (reference sequence). CDR3 in DNA: TGTGCCAGCAGCTTGGCGGGGTATAATGAAAAACTGTTTTTT. This translates into CASSLAGYNEKLFF.

V gene TRBV5-5 combines with J gene TRBJ2-7; TRBD2 is a possible D gene (6 bases). V lost 4 bases and J 1 base, leaving 12 bases between the germline ends. This CDR3 is built from 14 residues. Germline assignment: CDR1 SGHKS and CDR2 YYEKEE (reference sequence). In DNA form, the CDR3 reads TGTGCCAGCAGCCAGGACTATCTTTCCTACGAGCAGTACTTC. This gives the protein CASSQDYLSYEQYF.

The rearrangement links TRBV4-2 to TRBJ2-1; TRBD2 matches 9 bases. Trimming removed 4 bases from V and 10 bases from J; junction bases left unmatched: 14. Germline V gene sequence: CDR1 LGHNA, CDR2 YNFKEQ. The CDR3 consists of 16 residues. CDR3: CASSPRGLANGGEQFF. In DNA form, the CDR3 reads TGTGCCAGCAGCCCTAGGGGACTAGCAAATGGGGGAGAGCAGTTCTTC.

V and J are TRBV6-5 and TRBJ1-1; TRBD1 matches at 7 bases. Per germline, CDR1 MNHEY and CDR2 SVGAGI. The trim removed 8 bases at V and 4 bases at J, leaving 7 bases unmatched. This CDR3 comprises 13 residues. The CDR3 loop is CASHRQGFTEAFF. The CDR3 DNA is TGTGCCAGCCATAGACAGGGCTTCACTGAAGCTTTCTTT.

This clone came up once. The genes are TRBV6-4 and TRBJ2-2; 8 bases match TRBD2. CDR3 length equals 15 residues. V was clipped by 3 bases and J by 2 bases; unmatched bases: 2. The germline gives CDR1 MRHNA, CDR2 SNTAGT. CDR3 nucleotide sequence: TGTGCCAGCAGTGAAATAGCGGGAAACACCGGGGAGCTGTTTTTT. Translated, it gives CASSEIAGNTGELFF.

This clone was found a few times. The chain couples TRBV6-5 to TRBJ1-4, with 9 positions matching TRBD1. The CDR3 contains 14 residues. Germline loops: CDR1 MNHEY, CDR2 SVGAGI. The V and J ends lost 5 bases and 6 bases, in that order; junction bases with no gene match: 4. CDR3 nucleotide sequence: TGTGCCAGCAGTCGGGACAGGGCCGATGAAAAACTGTTTTTT. Translation gives CASSRDRADEKLFF.

V and J are TRBV18 and TRBJ2-7; a possible D gene is TRBD1 (5 bases). The CDR3 has 14 residues. V dropped 6 bases and J dropped 6 bases, with 18 bases sitting between them. The germline V gene encodes CDR1 KGHSH and CDR2 LQKENI. The DNA for the CDR3 is TGTGCCAGCTCGATGGTTGACGGTGGGGCCGAGCAGTACTTC. The encoded protein is CASSMVDGGAEQYF.

This clone was recorded once. The rearrangement uses TRBV7-6 and TRBJ2-2; 8 bases match TRBD1. Germline loops: CDR1 SGHVS, CDR2 FNYEAQ. V was clipped by 5 bases and J by 8 bases; unmatched bases: 13. This CDR3 contains 16 residues. CDR3 region: CASSRRQGSVSGELFF. The CDR3 DNA is TGTGCCAGCAGCCGGCGACAGGGGAGCGTTTCGGGGGAGCTGTTTTTT. The complete variable domain, with remaining parts taken from reference TRBV7-6 and TRBJ2-2, reads GAGVSQSPRYKVTKRGQDVALRCDPISGHVSLYWYRQALGQGPEFLTYFNYEAQQDKSGLPNDRFSAERPEGSISTLTIQRTEQRDSAMYRCASSRRQGSVSGELFFGEGSRLTVL.